The 21 T cell receptor beta chains listed next were all sequenced from one sample in a study of blood T cells in healthy people across ages (dated by TCRdb to about 2015). Receptors were amplified or captured by 5' RACE. TCRdb records Illumina HiSeq 2500 as the sequencer. A second 7 to 11 cycle PCR used a sample-barcoded 5' primer and a J-beta primer mix. Through fastp at Q25 and MiXCR, TCRdb rebuilt clones from the public reads, retaining in-frame beta chains. Under each unique CDR3 protein, matching rows form one entry showing the most common genes and DNA. The sample data list about 1.5 million distinct CDR3 sequences, and around 40% of these were observed just once. The ten top clones hold about 4.1% of the sample. The specimen sequenced was blood. The receptors stem from a young woman in good health.

This chain links TRBV20-1 with TRBJ2-1, with 7 bases identical to TRBD2. Germline V lookup: CDR1 DFQATT, CDR2 SNEGSKA (reference sequence). CDR3 length equals 14 residues. V lost 0 bases and J lost 4; bases outside the gene matches: 3. The CDR3 region is CSARELAIYNEQFF. The CDR3 DNA sequence: TGCAGTGCTAGAGAACTAGCGATATACAATGAGCAGTTCTTC.

This clonotype was counted between two and nine times. This chain connects TRBV6-6 to TRBJ1-5; TRBD1 aligns across 11 bases. This CDR3 has 16 residues. The V segment lost 5 bases and the J segment 10 bases; nucleotides outside the gene matches: 13. Germline V lookup: CDR1 MNHNY, CDR2 SVGAGI (reference sequence). As DNA, the CDR3 is TGTGCCAGCAGTAGAGGGACAGGGGGAGATTTCTACCCCCAGCATTTT. As protein: CASSRGTGGDFYPQHF.

As concerns this clonotype: One junction end disagrees with the germline gene, perhaps due to a read error. This chain links TRBV6-5 with TRBJ2-3; 9 bases fit TRBD1. The CDR3 runs 15 residues. CDR1 and CDR2 from the germline V gene are MNHEY and SVGAGI. The CDR3 DNA reads TGTGCCAGCAGGGAGGGACAGGGCTTCCCAGATGCGCAGTATTTT. Amino acids: CASREGQGFPDAQYF.

V gene TRBV6-9 combines with J gene TRBJ2-3, with D perhaps TRBD1 (5 bases). Trimming left V 6 bases short and J 2 bases short, with 15 bases between. The germline V gene encodes CDR1 MNHGY and CDR2 SVAAGI. The CDR3 is made up of 15 amino acids. The CDR3 nucleotides read TGTGCCAGCAGACACCTACAGGACCACACAGATACGCAGTATTTT. It is translated as CASRHLQDHTDTQYF.

This chain joins TRBV10-3 and TRBJ1-3; no reliable D call. Per the germline V gene, CDR1 is ENHRY and CDR2 is SYGVKD. This CDR3 comprises 14 residues. V gave up 3 bases and J gave up 4 bases, with 10 bases separating them. CDR3 residues: CAISDDPMGNTIYF. The CDR3 coding sequence is TGTGCCATCAGTGATGACCCGATGGGAAACACCATATATTTT.

The chain carries TRBV7-6 and TRBJ1-6; D remains unclear. This CDR3 is 16 amino acids long. The germline gives CDR1 SGHVS, CDR2 FNYEAQ. Between the trimmed V and J ends, which lost 1 base and 4 bases, there was a span of 11 bases. This CDR3 is CASSLGGERYNSPLHF. CDR3 in DNA: TGTGCCAGCAGCTTAGGTGGGGAAAGGTATAATTCACCCCTCCACTTT. Full variable domain (missing parts from reference TRBV7-6 and TRBJ1-6): GAGVSQSPRYKVTKRGQDVALRCDPISGHVSLYWYRQALGQGPEFLTYFNYEAQQDKSGLPNDRFSAERPEGSISTLTIQRTEQRDSAMYRCASSLGGERYNSPLHFGNGTRLTVT.

Worth noting for this clonotype: Mismatch with germline at one junction end may stem from a read error. CDR3 in DNA: TGTGACAGCTCACCGTGGGAGCGGGAGTACAATGAGCAGTTCTTC. As protein: CDSSPWEREYNEQFF. The rearrangement uses TRBV18 and TRBJ2-1; 8 bases fit TRBD2. The germline gives CDR1 KGHSH, CDR2 LQKENI. The CDR3 runs 15 residues.

This clonotype has just a few counts. The V call is TRBV25-1, the J call TRBJ2-7, with TRBD2 matching over 14 bases. The CDR3 sequence is 15 residues long. V dropped 4 bases and J dropped 4; count of bases not matched to a gene: 3. Germline CDR1 and CDR2: MGHDK and SYGVNS. In nucleotides, the CDR3 is TGTGCCAGCAGTGTTGGACTAGCGGGAGGATACGAGCAGTACTTC. It specifies CASSVGLAGGYEQYF.

V and J are TRBV27 and TRBJ1-5, with D maybe TRBD1 (5 bases). The CDR3 is 14 residues long. Per germline, CDR1 MNHEY and CDR2 SMNVEV (reference sequence). The V gene lost 3 bases and the J gene lost 7 bases, with 13 bases spanning the gap. Written as DNA, the CDR3 is TGTGCCAGCAGTTTGGCCACGGCAGGGCAGCCCCAGCATTTT. Protein: CASSLATAGQPQHF.

A few counts support this clonotype. The chain couples TRBV7-8 to TRBJ2-3; D gene uncertain. The length of the CDR3 is 16 residues. Germline V gene data show CDR1 as SGHVS and CDR2 as FQNEAQ. Trimming took off 5 bases at V and 3 bases at J, with 18 bases between the two ends. CDR3 nucleotide sequence: TGTGCCAGCAGCCGAATTTCGGGCAGTAAGACAGATACGCAGTATTTT. Protein product: CASSRISGSKTDTQYF.

This chain joins TRBV14 and TRBJ1-5; possibly TRBD1 for D (5 bases). In germline, CDR1 is SGHDN, CDR2 FVKESK. Trimming took 4 bases from V and 3 from J, leaving 16 bases between them. This CDR3 comprises 16 residues. The CDR3 nucleotides are TGTGCCAGCAGCCCCCCCCAGGGAATATACAATCAGCCCCAGCATTTT. Its translation is CASSPPQGIYNQPQHF.

CDR3: CASSPPLAGRYEQYF. Here the CDR3 DNA reads TGTGCCAGCAGCCCCCCACTAGCGGGCCGCTACGAGCAGTACTTC. The chain has TRBV7-9 and TRBJ2-7, with 9 positions matching TRBD2. J lost 3 bases, V lost 5 bases, and 8 bases had no gene match. The CDR3 has 15 amino acids. CDR1 is SEHNR and CDR2 is FQNEAQ in the germline V gene (reference sequence).

This clonotype has just a few counts. The gene calls are TRBV6-2 or TRBV6-3 and TRBJ2-7; D gene uncertain. The V end was cut by 4 bases, the J end by 7 bases, with 8 bases between. CDR3 size: 11 residues. CDR1 is MNHEY, CDR2 SVGEGT, per germline. The chain's CDR3 is CASSWRTEQYF. The CDR3 DNA sequence: TGTGCCAGCAGTTGGCGGACGGAGCAGTACTTC.

This clonotype was observed a handful of times. This chain links TRBV4-1 with TRBJ2-4; D unresolved. This CDR3 region has 14 residues. Per germline, CDR1 MGHRA and CDR2 YSYEKL. V lost 1 base to trimming and J lost 6 bases, with 10 bases between them. DNA for the CDR3: TGCGCCAGCAGCCAAGTTCTACAGCGAAACATTCAGTACTTC. It yields the protein CASSQVLQRNIQYF.

V usage is TRBV7-2 and J usage is TRBJ2-7, with TRBD2 matching 7 bases. J was trimmed by 10 bases and V by 5 bases; bases with no gene match: 14. Germline lookup yields CDR1 SGHTA and CDR2 FQGNSA. The CDR3 spans 14 residues. The CDR3 sequence: CASSNSGPQRAQYF. CDR3 DNA: TGTGCCAGCAGCAATAGCGGGCCCCAAAGGGCCCAGTACTTC.

The chain couples TRBV4-2 to TRBJ2-1; D gene ambiguous. CDR3 size: 14 residues. Germline loops: CDR1 LGHNA, CDR2 YNFKEQ. Trimming left V 0 bases short and J 5 bases short, with 8 bases between. Written as DNA, the CDR3 is TGTGCCAGCAGCCAAGATAAGGCGAACAATGAGCAGTTCTTC. It yields the protein CASSQDKANNEQFF.

This rearrangement joins TRBV12-3 or TRBV12-4 to TRBJ1-5; D gene ambiguous. CDR3 length equals 15 residues. Trimming cost V 3 bases and J 2 bases, with 11 bases left between them. CDR3 sequence reads: CASSFGVEGNQPQHF. The DNA of the CDR3 is TGTGCCAGCAGTTTCGGGGTGGAGGGCAATCAGCCCCAGCATTTT.

This rearrangement joins TRBV6-1 to TRBJ1-1; D is uncertain. Per germline, CDR1 MNHNS and CDR2 SASEGT. The CDR3 runs to 14 residues. The V end lost 0 bases, the J end lost 6 bases, and 11 bases lay between the germline ends. CDR3 protein: CASSEAWVSAEAFF. CDR3 coding DNA: TGTGCCAGCAGTGAAGCTTGGGTTTCCGCTGAAGCTTTCTTT.

This clonotype has more than one count but fewer than ten. This chain connects TRBV3-1 to TRBJ1-2; D might be TRBD1 (5 bases). The germline V gene has CDR1 LGHDT and CDR2 YNNKEL (reference sequence). This CDR3 is built from 16 residues. The V and J ends lost 1 base and 5 bases respectively, with 17 bases between them. CDR3 in amino acids: CASSQAAGDHLYGYTF. CDR3 sequence (DNA): TGTGCCAGCAGCCAAGCAGCTGGGGACCACCTTTATGGCTACACCTTC.

This clonotype turned up a few times. This chain links TRBV10-3 with TRBJ2-5; D perhaps matches TRBD2 (6 bases). The J call may be mistaken, given a closer DNA end match to TRBJ2-7. The V gene's germline CDR1 is ENHRY and CDR2 SYGVKD. The CDR3 has 14 residues. CDR3 protein: CAISESGLSLEQYF. CDR3 coding DNA: TGTGCCATCAGTGAGTCGGGACTCTCTCTCGAGCAGTACTTC.

This clonotype has just a few counts. This chain uses TRBV11-2 with TRBJ2-7; 7 positions match TRBD2. This CDR3 spans 15 amino acids. The V gene's germline CDR1 is SGHAT and CDR2 FQNNGV. V gave up 5 bases and J gave up 4 bases; unmatched junction bases: 11. CDR3 nucleotide sequence: TGTGCCAGCAGCCCTCGCCGACAGCGGGGATACGAGCAGTACTTC. This encodes CASSPRRQRGYEQYF.